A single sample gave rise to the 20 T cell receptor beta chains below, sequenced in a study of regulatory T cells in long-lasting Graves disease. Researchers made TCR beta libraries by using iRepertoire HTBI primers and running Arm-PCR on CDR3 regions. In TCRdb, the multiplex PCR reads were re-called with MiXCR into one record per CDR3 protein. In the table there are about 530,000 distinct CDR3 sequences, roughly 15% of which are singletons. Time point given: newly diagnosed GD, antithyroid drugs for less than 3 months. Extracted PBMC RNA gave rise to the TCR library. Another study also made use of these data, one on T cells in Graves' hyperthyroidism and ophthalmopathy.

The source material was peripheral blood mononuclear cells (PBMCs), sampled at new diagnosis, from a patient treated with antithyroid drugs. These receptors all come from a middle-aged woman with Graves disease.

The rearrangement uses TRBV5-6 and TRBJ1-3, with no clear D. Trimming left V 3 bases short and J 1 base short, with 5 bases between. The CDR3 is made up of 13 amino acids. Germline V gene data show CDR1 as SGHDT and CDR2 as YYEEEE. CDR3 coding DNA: TGTGCCAGCAGCTCGACATCTGGAAACACCATATATTTT. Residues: CASSSTSGNTIYF.

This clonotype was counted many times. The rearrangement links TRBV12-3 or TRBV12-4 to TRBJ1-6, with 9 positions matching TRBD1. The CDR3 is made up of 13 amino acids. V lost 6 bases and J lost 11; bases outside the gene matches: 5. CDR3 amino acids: CASRPGQGAPLHF. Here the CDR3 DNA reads TGTGCCAGCAGGCCGGGACAGGGTGCACCCCTCCACTTT.

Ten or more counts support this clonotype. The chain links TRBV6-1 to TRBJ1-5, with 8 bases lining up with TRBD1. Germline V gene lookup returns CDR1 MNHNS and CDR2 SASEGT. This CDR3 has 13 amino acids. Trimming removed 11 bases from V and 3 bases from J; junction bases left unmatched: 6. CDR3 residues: CAARDRINQPQHF. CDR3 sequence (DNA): TGTGCCGCCAGGGACAGGATCAATCAGCCCCAGCATTTT.

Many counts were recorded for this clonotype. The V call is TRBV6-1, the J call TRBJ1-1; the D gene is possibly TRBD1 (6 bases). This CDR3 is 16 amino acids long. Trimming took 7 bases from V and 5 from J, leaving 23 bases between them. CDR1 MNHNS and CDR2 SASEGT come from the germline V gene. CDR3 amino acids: CASTTGGQQGGTEAFF. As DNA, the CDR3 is TGTGCCAGCACCACCGGGGGACAACAGGGTGGTACTGAAGCTTTCTTT.

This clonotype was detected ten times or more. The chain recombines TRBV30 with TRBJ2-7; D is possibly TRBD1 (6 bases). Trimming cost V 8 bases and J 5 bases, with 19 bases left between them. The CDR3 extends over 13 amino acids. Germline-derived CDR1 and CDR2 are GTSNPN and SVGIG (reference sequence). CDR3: CAATTGPSNEQYF. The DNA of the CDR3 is TGTGCCGCCACGACAGGACCCTCTAACGAGCAGTACTTC.

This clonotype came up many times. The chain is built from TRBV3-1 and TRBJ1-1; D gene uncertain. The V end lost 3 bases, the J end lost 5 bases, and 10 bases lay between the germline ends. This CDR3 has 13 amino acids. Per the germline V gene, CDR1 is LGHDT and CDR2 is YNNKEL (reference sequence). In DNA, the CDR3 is TGTGCCAGCAGCCAGACTTGGGAAACTGAAGCTTTCTTT. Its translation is CASSQTWETEAFF.

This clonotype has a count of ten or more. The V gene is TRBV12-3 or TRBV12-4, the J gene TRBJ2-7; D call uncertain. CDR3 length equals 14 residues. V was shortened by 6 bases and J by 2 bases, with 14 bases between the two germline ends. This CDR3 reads CASSPEDRAYEQYF. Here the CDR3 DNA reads TGTGCCAGCAGCCCTGAGGACCGCGCCTACGAGCAGTACTTC.

CDR3 amino acids: CASSLAGLAGERRYNEQFF. As DNA, the CDR3 is TGTGCCAGCAGCTTAGCTGGACTAGCGGGAGAAAGGAGGTACAATGAGCAGTTCTTC. The gene calls are TRBV7-2 and TRBJ2-1; 13 positions match TRBD2. Germline CDR1 reads SGHTA; CDR2 reads FQGNSA. V lost 0 bases to trimming and J lost 4 bases; unmatched junction nucleotides: 9. This CDR3 spans 19 amino acids.

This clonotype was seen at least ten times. CDR3 DNA sequence: TGTGCCAGCAGCCCTGGACAGGGCGAAAACATTCAGTACTTC. Its translation: CASSPGQGENIQYF. The chain joins TRBV3-1 to TRBJ2-4; TRBD1 agrees at 8 bases. The CDR3 spans 14 residues. V gave up 4 bases and J gave up 5 bases; unmatched junction bases: 4. Germline V gives CDR1 LGHDT, CDR2 YNNKEL (reference sequence). The entire variable domain, with the rest obtained from reference TRBV3-1 and TRBJ2-4, is as follows: DTAVSQTPKYLVTQMGNDKSIKCEQNLGHDTMYWYKQDSKKFLKIMFSYNNKELIINETVPNRFSPKSPDKAHLNLHINSLELGDSAVYFCASSPGQGENIQYFGAGTRLSVL.

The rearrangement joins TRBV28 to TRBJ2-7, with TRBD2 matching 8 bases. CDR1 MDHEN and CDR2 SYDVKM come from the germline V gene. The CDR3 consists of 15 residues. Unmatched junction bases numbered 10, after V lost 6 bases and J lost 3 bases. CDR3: CASSLAPGGGYEQYF. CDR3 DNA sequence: TGTGCCAGCAGCCTCGCCCCGGGAGGGGGCTACGAGCAGTACTTC.

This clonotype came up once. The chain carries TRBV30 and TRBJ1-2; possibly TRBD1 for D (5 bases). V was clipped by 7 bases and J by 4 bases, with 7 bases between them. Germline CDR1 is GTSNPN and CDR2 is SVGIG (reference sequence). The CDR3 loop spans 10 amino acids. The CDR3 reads CALGPYGYTF. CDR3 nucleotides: TGTGCCTTGGGACCCTATGGCTACACCTTC.

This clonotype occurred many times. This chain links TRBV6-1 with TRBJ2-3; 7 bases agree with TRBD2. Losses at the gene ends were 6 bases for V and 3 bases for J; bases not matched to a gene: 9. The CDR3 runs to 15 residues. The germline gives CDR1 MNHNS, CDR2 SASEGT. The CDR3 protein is CASSVLREGTDTQYF. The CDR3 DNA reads TGTGCCAGCAGCGTGTTGAGGGAGGGTACAGATACGCAGTATTTT.

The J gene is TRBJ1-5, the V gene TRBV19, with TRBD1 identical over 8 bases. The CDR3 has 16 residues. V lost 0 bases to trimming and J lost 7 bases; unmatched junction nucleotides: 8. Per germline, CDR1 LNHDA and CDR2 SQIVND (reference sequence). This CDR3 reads CASSIEGDRLEQPQHF. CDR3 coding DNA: TGTGCCAGTAGTATAGAGGGGGACAGGCTTGAGCAGCCCCAGCATTTT.

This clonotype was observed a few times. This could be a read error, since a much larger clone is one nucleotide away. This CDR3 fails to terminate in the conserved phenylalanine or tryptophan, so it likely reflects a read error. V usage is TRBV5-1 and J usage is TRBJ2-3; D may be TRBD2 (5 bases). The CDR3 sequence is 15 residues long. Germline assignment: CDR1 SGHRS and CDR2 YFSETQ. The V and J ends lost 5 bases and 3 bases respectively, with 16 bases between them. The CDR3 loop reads CASRSGTVGTDTQYL. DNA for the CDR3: TGCGCCAGCAGGAGCGGTACGGTCGGAACAGATACGCAGTATCTT.

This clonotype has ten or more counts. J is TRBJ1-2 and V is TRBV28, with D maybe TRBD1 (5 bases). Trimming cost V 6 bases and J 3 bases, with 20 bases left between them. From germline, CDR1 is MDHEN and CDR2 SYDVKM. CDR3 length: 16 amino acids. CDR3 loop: CASSLPLQGKDYGYTF. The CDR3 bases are TGTGCCAGCAGCCTCCCCCTCCAGGGTAAAGACTATGGCTACACCTTC.

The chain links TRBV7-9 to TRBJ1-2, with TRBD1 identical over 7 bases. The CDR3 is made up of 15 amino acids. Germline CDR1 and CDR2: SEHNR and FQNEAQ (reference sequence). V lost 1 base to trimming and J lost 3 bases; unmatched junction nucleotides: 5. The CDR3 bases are TGTGCCAGCAGCTTAGGCACAGGGGCACACTATGGCTACACCTTC. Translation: CASSLGTGAHYGYTF.

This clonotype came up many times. CDR3 sequence reads: CASSVTVGYGYTF. CDR3 bases: TGCGCCAGCAGTGTTACAGTCGGCTATGGCTACACCTTC. The genes are TRBV10-1 and TRBJ1-2, with no clear D. Looked up from germline, CDR1 is WNHNN and CDR2 is SYGVQD (reference sequence). The CDR3 runs to 13 residues. Trimming shortened V by 4 bases and J by 4 bases, and 10 bases separated the two germline ends.

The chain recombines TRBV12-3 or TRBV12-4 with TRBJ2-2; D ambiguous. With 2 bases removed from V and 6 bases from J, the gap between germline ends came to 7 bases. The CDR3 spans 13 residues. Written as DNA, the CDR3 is TGTGCCAGCAGTTTATCAGGACCCGGGGAGCTGTTTTTT. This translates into CASSLSGPGELFF.

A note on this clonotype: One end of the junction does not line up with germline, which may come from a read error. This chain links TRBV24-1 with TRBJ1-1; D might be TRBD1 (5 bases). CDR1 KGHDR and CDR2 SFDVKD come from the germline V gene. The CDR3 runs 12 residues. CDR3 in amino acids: CATSAGNTKAFF. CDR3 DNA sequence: TGTGCCACCAGTGCAGGGAACACTAAAGCTTTCTTT.

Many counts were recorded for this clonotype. The CDR3 region has the DNA TGTGCCACCTCGGACCAGGGAAATCAGCCCCAGCATTTT. Amino acid sequence: CATSDQGNQPQHF. The V call is TRBV2, the J call TRBJ1-5; possibly TRBD1 for D (5 bases). V gave up 10 bases and J gave up 4 bases, with 14 bases separating them. CDR3 length: 13 amino acids. Per germline, CDR1 SNHLY and CDR2 FYNNEI.